This TCR beta chain was recorded in a study of T cells in Graves' hyperthyroidism and ophthalmopathy (dated by TCRdb to between 2017 and 2020). Notes on the research overall: Peripheral blood samples were taken at initial diagnosis, before any treatment was given. To identify TCR V-J signatures that set the groups apart, the researchers used a discovery cohort of roughly 100 patients, made up of 40 to 45 with Graves' ophthalmopathy and about 60 with stable Graves' hyperthyroidism. Following sampling, methimazole starting at 30 mg daily was given to hyperthyroidism patients, and high-dose intravenous methylprednisolone was given to ophthalmopathy patients. An independent validation cohort of 18 to 20 hyperthyroidism patients and approximately 17 patients who later progressed to ophthalmopathy tested prospective prediction of ophthalmopathy. The 100 or so discovery patients were randomly split 7:3 into training and test sets. TCR Vbeta CDR3 sequencing of 130 to 150 peripheral blood samples (over 40 ophthalmopathy, about 80 hyperthyroidism and 17 progressor patients) is reported in the paper. In addition, the study compared T-cell repertoires in thyroid tissue and in blood from about 6 Graves' hyperthyroidism patients.

Study-wide findings and limitations: Ophthalmopathy was separated from stable hyperthyroidism by a 13 V-J signature model, with approximately 86% sensitivity and around 81% specificity obtained in cross-validation and 80%/75% obtained in testing. Blood samples also contained most of the expanded thyroid clonotypes (frequency above 0.001), which suggests that blood repertoires may reflect thyroid immune responses. Sample size was not statistically predetermined, and investigators were not blinded to group allocation. During validation, the model predicted progression to ophthalmopathy a median of roughly 7.1 months ahead of onset, with around 71% sensitivity and 72.22% specificity.

Stable Graves' hyperthyroidism was defined as no progression to ophthalmopathy during 18 months of follow-up. Hyperthyroidism patients were aged 18 to 65 years and newly diagnosed, with disease duration of less than 2 months. Patients with uncontrolled infections, other autoimmune diseases, pregnancy or lactation were excluded. Clinical symptoms, serum thyroxine and TRAb, thyroid ultrasound, and orbital computed tomography formed the basis for the diagnoses. PBMCs were separated from roughly 9.6 ml of fresh peripheral blood using Ficoll-Paque density gradient centrifugation. Total RNA was extracted using Trizol reagent, and RNA quality was assessed on an Agilent 2100 Bioanalyzer. For this clonotype: Its antigen remains undetermined. No base qualities exist here, and no much larger clone lies one base off it.

The TCR beta CDR3 regions were amplified from RNA transcripts. The first round of RT-PCR for the TCR CDR3 was performed with the HTBI primer set and the Qiagen OneStep RT-PCR kit. The libraries were constructed in a second round of multiplex PCR and then size-selected and purified. Libraries were sequenced paired-end with 100 bp reads on an Illumina HiSeq2000. In the source study's methods: Raw data were processed with SOAPnuke, discarding reads with adapters, uncalled bases, mean Phred below 15, or no exact constant-primer or identifier match. High-quality paired reads were merged using COPE v1.2.5, and each unique nucleotide sequence was defined as a clonotype. MiTCR v1.1 was used to align the clonotypes against IMGT TRBV, TRBD and TRBJ reference segments. Only V-J combinations with frequency above 0.0001, covering roughly 99% of repertoires, were analysed. A TCS score was defined as the ratio of F50 (clonal expansion) to E x V (chaos), with BLOSUM62-based TCRdist applied between CDR3 peptides within each V-J. Welch's t-statistics and random forest reduced around 520 V-J features to about 12, which were used in a naive Bayes classifier (R e1071). TCRdb reprocessing: public reads trimmed at Q25 with fastp, clones called with MiXCR, in-frame beta chains kept. When rows share a CDR3 protein, they turn into one entry using the most common DNA and genes. TCRdb's processing, not the authors', yielded these V and J calls. Counted in this sample were around 420,000 distinct CDR3 sequences; roughly an eighth of them appeared once. 5.3% of the sample is held by the ten biggest clonotypes.

Sequencing was done on a sample of blood. The receptor's source is a woman under 30 with Graves' hyperthyroidism.

The CDR3 loop reads CAIGTGEATDTQYF. The DNA sequence is TGTGCCATTGGGACAGGGGAGGCTACAGATACGCAGTATTTT. The chain is assembled from TRBV15 and TRBJ2-3; 10 junctional bases match TRBD1. Here V drops 10 bases and J drops 3 bases, and the junction holds 7 bases not matched to any gene. Including the terminal cysteine and phenylalanine, the CDR3 comprises 14 residues. Only the CDR3 region is kept as DNA, spanning 42 bases read in frame from base 1. CDR1 and CDR2 are read off the germline V gene (reference sequence) as LNHNV and YYDKDF.